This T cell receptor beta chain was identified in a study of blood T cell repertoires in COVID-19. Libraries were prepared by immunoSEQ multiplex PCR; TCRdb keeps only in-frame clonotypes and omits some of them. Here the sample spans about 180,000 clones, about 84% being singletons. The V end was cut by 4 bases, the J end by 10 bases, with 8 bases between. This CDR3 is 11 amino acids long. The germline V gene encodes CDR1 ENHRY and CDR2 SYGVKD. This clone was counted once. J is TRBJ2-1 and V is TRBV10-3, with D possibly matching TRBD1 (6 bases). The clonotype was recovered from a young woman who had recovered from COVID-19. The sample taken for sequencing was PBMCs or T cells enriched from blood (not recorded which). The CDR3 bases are TGTGCCATCAGTGGCGACAGGGAGCAGTTCTTC. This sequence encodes CAISGDREQFF.